This T cell receptor beta chain was recovered during a study of OX40 agonist ivuxolimab in advanced cancers. Study-wide context: Patients with prior anti-PD-1, anti-PD-L1 or anti-CTLA-4 therapy were eligible; less than 50% had some.

TCRdb keeps only in-frame clones here, not all; method: immunoSEQ multiplex PCR. The data contain fewer than 45,000 clones, 70% to 90% of them seen just once; the ten biggest clones take up about a sixth. On this clone: The antigen is unknown.

Patients had blood sampled at baseline and again on cycle 4 day 1 and cycle 7 day 1. Study-wide results and caveats: Fewer expanded clones were found on average in CD4+ than in CD8+ T cells. The authors did not determine the antigen specificity of the expanded peripheral T cells.

Sequences were derived from CD4+ or CD8+ T cells sorted from blood, sampled in a trial of the OX40 agonist ivuxolimab. The clonotype originates from an adult with an advanced solid tumor such as melanoma, head and neck, liver or kidney cancer.

The CDR3 bases are TGCGCCAGCAGCTGGGATGCTGTGGGGAACACTGAAGCTTTCTTT. It encodes CASSWDAVGNTEAFF. V and J are TRBV4-3 and TRBJ1-1; no firm D call. The CDR3 length is 15 residues. CDR1 and CDR2 from the germline V gene are LGHNA and YSLEER. V gave up 5 bases and J gave up 1 base, with 14 bases separating them.